This T cell receptor beta chain was captured in a study of T cells expressing NK-cell markers. Study-level information: CD3+CD56+NKG2C+, CD3+CD56+NKG2C- and CD3+CD56-NKG2C+ T cells, once sorted, supplied the TCR beta repertoires.

TCRdb reprocessed the 5' RACE reads, keeping one entry per CDR3 protein, no DNA. This sample's clone table lists roughly 450,000 distinct CDR3 sequences. The sequencing input was blood T cells: a sorted CD56 or NKG2C T cell subset, CD4+ or CD8+ T cells, or bulk PBMC T cells (not recorded which). This receptor was obtained from a woman between 45 and 65 years old in good health.

CDR3 region: CASSQGGLLNTGELFF. V is TRBV4-1 and J is TRBJ2-2; the TCRdb call, TRBD2, lacks DNA for checking. In germline, CDR1 is MGHRA, CDR2 YSYEKL. This CDR3 is built from 16 residues.